The 29 T cell receptor beta chains listed next were all sequenced from one sample in a study of T cells after posttransplantation cyclophosphamide. Busulfan-fludarabine conditioning, marrow transplant, and cyclophosphamide on days +3 and +4 were administered. Assay used: immunoSEQ multiplex PCR; TCRdb lists only in-frame clones, some missing. Of 7,000 to 9,000 clones listed, more than 75% are singletons. Here the sequenced sample was PBMCs, taken after allogeneic stem cell transplant with posttransplant cyclophosphamide. These receptors were taken from a female patient aged 40-50 years who received an allogeneic stem cell transplant from an unrelated donor, was CMV-positive, and had no GVHD. Part of the T cells may come from the graft donor.

This chain joins TRBV6-5 and TRBJ2-1, with TRBD2 identical over 11 bases. Germline CDR1 and CDR2: MNHEY and SVGAGI. CDR3 size: 15 residues. J lost 7 bases, V lost 5 bases, and 7 bases had no gene match. The CDR3 spells CASSVTSGGHNEQFF. The CDR3 DNA sequence: TGTGCCAGCAGTGTCACTAGCGGGGGCCATAATGAGCAGTTCTTC.

J is TRBJ2-3 and V is TRBV9; 7 bases match TRBD2. This CDR3 has 14 residues. J gave up 1 base and V 1 base, and 0 bases lay outside the gene matches. The V gene's germline CDR1 is SGDLS and CDR2 YYNGEE. CDR3 sequence reads: CASSVSGGTDTQYF. In DNA form, the CDR3 reads TGTGCCAGCAGCGTAAGCGGGGGCACAGATACGCAGTATTTT.

The chain joins TRBV5-1 to TRBJ1-1; D gene ambiguous. Looked up from germline, CDR1 is SGHRS and CDR2 is YFSETQ. The CDR3 totals 12 residues. Between the trimmed V and J ends, which lost 7 bases and 3 bases, there was a span of 10 bases. CDR3 DNA: TGCGCCAGCTTGGTGGGAGACACTGAAGCTTTCTTT. Translated: CASLVGDTEAFF. Full variable domain (rest looked up from reference TRBV5-1 and TRBJ1-1): KAGVTQTPRYLIKTRGQQVTLSCSPISGHRSVSWYQQTPGQGLQFLFEYFSETQRNKGNFPGRFSGRQFSNSRSEMNVSTLELGDSALYLCASLVGDTEAFFGQGTRLTVV.

V and J are TRBV9 and TRBJ1-6; D not resolved. Per the germline V gene, CDR1 is SGDLS and CDR2 is YYNGEE. This CDR3 is built from 15 residues. Trimming stripped 4 bases from V and 14 bases from J, with 22 bases between. The CDR3 loop is CASSKDGLGFIALHF. The DNA for the CDR3 is TGTGCCAGCAGCAAAGACGGACTAGGATTCATAGCCCTCCACTTT.

V usage is TRBV10-3 and J usage is TRBJ1-1, with a possible D match to TRBD1 (5 bases). Trimming stripped 7 bases from V and 4 bases from J, with 10 bases between. CDR3 length equals 12 residues. Germline lookup yields CDR1 ENHRY and CDR2 SYGVKD. CDR3 sequence: CAITQGGTEAFF. CDR3 sequence (DNA): TGTGCCATCACGCAGGGCGGCACTGAAGCTTTCTTT.

This clone is a singleton in its sample. The chain employs TRBV21-1 and TRBJ1-5. TRBV21-1 is designated a pseudogene. The CDR3 is 14 amino acids. The CDR3 nucleotides read TGTGCCAGCAGCATGGGGGGGTCGAGGCAGCCCCAGCATTTT. Encoded protein: CASSMGGSRQPQHF.

This clone is medium-sized within its sample. The chain uses TRBV5-1 and TRBJ1-4; 7 bases match TRBD1. Germline V lookup: CDR1 SGHRS, CDR2 YFSETQ. Unmatched junction bases numbered 11, after V lost 4 bases and J lost 8 bases. The CDR3 contains 15 residues. CDR3 residues: CASSPDRLNGEKLFF. The DNA of the CDR3 is TGCGCCAGCAGCCCGGACAGGCTCAATGGAGAAAAACTGTTTTTT.

This rearrangement joins TRBV18 to TRBJ1-5; D is unclear. The CDR3 is 18 amino acids. Germline assignment: CDR1 KGHSH and CDR2 LQKENI. V lost 2 bases, J lost 2 bases, and 19 bases lay in between. The CDR3 nucleotides are TGTGCCAGCTCACCAACACTAATCAAGAGCAATGGCAATCAGCCCCAGCATTTT. It specifies CASSPTLIKSNGNQPQHF.

V usage is TRBV5-6 and J usage is TRBJ1-6; D possibly corresponds to TRBD1 (5 bases). Per germline, CDR1 SGHDT and CDR2 YYEEEE. Trimming removed 5 bases from V and 8 bases from J, with 17 bases in between. The CDR3 spans 15 residues. The CDR3 sequence is CASRYRGGADSPLHF. The CDR3 region has the DNA TGTGCCAGCAGATATCGCGGTGGGGCGGATTCACCCCTCCACTTT.

The chain has TRBV5-1 and TRBJ2-6; D might be TRBD1 (6 bases). Germline lookup yields CDR1 SGHRS and CDR2 YFSETQ. The CDR3 is 16 amino acids. The V end lost 4 bases, the J end lost 0 bases, and 11 bases lay between the germline ends. This chain's CDR3 is CASSRRTVSGANVLTF. DNA of the CDR3: TGCGCCAGCAGCCGCCGGACAGTCTCTGGGGCCAACGTCCTGACTTTC.

CDR3 amino acids: CASSPPGQGVGSNQPQHF. CDR3 DNA: TGTGCCAGCTCACCTCCGGGACAGGGAGTCGGAAGCAATCAGCCCCAGCATTTT. V and J are TRBV18 and TRBJ1-5, with 9 nucleotides matching TRBD1. The germline gives CDR1 KGHSH, CDR2 LQKENI. This CDR3 region has 18 residues. V gave up 3 bases and J gave up 1 base; unmatched junction bases: 10.

The J gene is TRBJ2-3, the V gene TRBV7-9, with D possibly TRBD1 on 6 matching bases. Trimming left V 5 bases short and J 0 bases short, with 15 bases between. Germline CDR1 reads SEHNR; CDR2 reads FQNEAQ (reference sequence). The CDR3 contains 16 residues. The DNA for the CDR3 is TGTGCCAGCAGCGTATCTAGGGGACAAAGCACAGATACGCAGTATTTT. The encoded protein is CASSVSRGQSTDTQYF.

V and J are TRBV12-5 and TRBJ1-2, with a possible D match to TRBD1 (5 bases). V was shortened by 0 bases and J by 5 bases, with 16 bases between the two germline ends. This CDR3 region has 16 residues. The germline V gene has CDR1 LGHNT and CDR2 FRNRAP. CDR3 bases: TGTGCTAGTGGTTTGGTAGGGGAAGGCGCTCATTATGGCTACACCTTC. Its protein is CASGLVGEGAHYGYTF.

The chain is built from TRBV6-4 and TRBJ2-2, with 9 positions matching TRBD2. The CDR3 contains 14 residues. With 11 bases clipped from V and 6 bases from J, the junction kept 10 bases outside the gene matches. Germline loops: CDR1 MRHNA, CDR2 SNTAGT. The CDR3 DNA follows: TGTGCCTCCAGCCGCGGGGGGGCCTCCGGGGAGCTGTTTTTT. Its translation is CASSRGGASGELFF.

The rearrangement uses TRBV7-2 and TRBJ2-3; tentative D call: TRBD2 (5 bases). The CDR3 runs 15 residues. Germline assignment: CDR1 SGHTA and CDR2 FQGNSA. Trimming left V 3 bases short and J 1 base short, with 11 bases between. The CDR3 nucleotides are TGTGCCAGCAGCTTCACGTGGGAGCGCACAGATACGCAGTATTTT. Protein sequence: CASSFTWERTDTQYF.

This clone has only a few counts. The rearrangement uses TRBV19 and TRBJ1-4, with a tentative D call TRBD1 (6 bases). Germline CDR1 LNHDA, CDR2 SQIVND (reference sequence). Trimming cost V 8 bases and J 6 bases, with 16 bases left between them. The length of the CDR3 is 14 residues. CDR3 region: CASRMTGPDEKLFF. The CDR3 nucleotides are TGTGCCAGTCGGATGACAGGTCCTGATGAAAAACTGTTTTTT.

The V gene is TRBV5-1, the J gene TRBJ2-3; no definite D call. Trimming cost V 1 base and J 4 bases, with 16 bases left between them. The length of the CDR3 is 16 residues. CDR1 and CDR2 (germline): SGHRS, YFSETQ. CDR3 in amino acids: CASSLSGGGGADTQYF. The CDR3, as DNA: TGCGCCAGCAGCTTGTCTGGTGGCGGCGGCGCAGATACGCAGTATTTT.

This sequence joins TRBV18 and TRBJ1-1; the D is unclear. Germline V gives CDR1 KGHSH, CDR2 LQKENI. The CDR3 is 14 residues long. The V and J ends lost 1 base and 0 bases respectively, with 6 bases between them. This chain's CDR3 is CASSPRGLNTEAFF. In DNA form, the CDR3 reads TGTGCCAGCTCACCACGAGGGCTGAACACTGAAGCTTTCTTT.

The genes are TRBV30 and TRBJ2-7, with D possibly being TRBD1 (6 bases). V lost 3 bases, J lost 4 bases, and 10 bases lay in between. The CDR3 has 12 residues. Germline V gene lookup returns CDR1 GTSNPN and CDR2 SVGIG (reference sequence). CDR3 amino acids: CAWSGTPYEQYF. The CDR3 bases are TGTGCCTGGAGCGGGACACCTTACGAGCAGTACTTC.

The chain recombines TRBV7-9 with TRBJ1-1, with 7 bases lining up with TRBD1. Unmatched junction bases numbered 2, after V lost 9 bases and J lost 7 bases. This CDR3 spans 10 amino acids. Germline V gene sequence: CDR1 SEHNR, CDR2 FQNEAQ (reference sequence). CDR3 residues: CASTGDEAFF. CDR3 coding DNA: TGTGCCAGTACAGGGGATGAAGCTTTCTTT.

CDR3 sequence reads: CASSHRQGRDTEAFF. The CDR3 region has the DNA TGTGCCAGCAGCCATCGACAGGGACGAGACACTGAAGCTTTCTTT. The rearrangement links TRBV5-5 to TRBJ1-1, with TRBD1 identical over 7 bases. V lost 4 bases, J lost 3 bases, and 9 bases stayed unmatched. Germline V gene data show CDR1 as SGHKS and CDR2 as YYEKEE (reference sequence). CDR3 length: 15 amino acids.

CDR3 coding DNA: TGCAGTGCCGGTACAGATACGCAGTATTTT. Amino acid sequence: CSAGTDTQYF. The chain joins TRBV20-1 to TRBJ2-3; no firm D call. The germline CDR1 and CDR2 sequences are DFQATT and SNEGSKA (reference sequence). This CDR3 spans 10 amino acids. V was clipped by 6 bases and J by 3 bases, with 4 bases between them.

V gene TRBV6-6 combines with J gene TRBJ1-5; no definite D call. Germline CDR1 MNHNY, CDR2 SVGAGI (reference sequence). Between the trimmed V and J ends, which lost 5 bases and 7 bases, there was a span of 12 bases. CDR3 size: 13 residues. The CDR3 DNA sequence: TGTGCCAGCAGTCCTAACTCCGGGCAGCCCCAGCATTTT. Protein product: CASSPNSGQPQHF.

The V and J genes are TRBV9 and TRBJ2-1; tentative D call: TRBD2 (6 bases). The CDR3 consists of 14 residues. Germline V gives CDR1 SGDLS, CDR2 YYNGEE. V lost 2 bases and J lost 4, with 10 bases in between. The CDR3 is CASSVGTDYNEQFF. The CDR3, as DNA: TGTGCCAGCAGCGTCGGGACTGATTACAATGAGCAGTTCTTC.

V gene TRBV19 combines with J gene TRBJ2-1; 8 nucleotides line up with TRBD2. The CDR3 is 15 amino acids. The J segment lost 5 bases and the V segment lost 1 base, leaving 4 bases of the junction unmatched. Germline CDR1 is LNHDA and CDR2 is SQIVND (reference sequence). The CDR3 nucleotides read TGTGCCAGTAGTATAGCGGGGGGGCCAAACAATGAGCAGTTCTTC. It is translated as CASSIAGGPNNEQFF.

The V gene is TRBV4-1, the J gene TRBJ1-3, with D tentatively TRBD1 (6 bases). The CDR3 length is 16 residues. V was pared by 4 bases and J by 4 bases, with 17 bases between. Germline-derived CDR1 and CDR2 are MGHRA and YSYEKL. The CDR3 DNA sequence: TGCGCCAGCAGCCGGCTAGGACAGCTGCCCGGAAACACCATATATTTT. Its translation is CASSRLGQLPGNTIYF.

The J gene is TRBJ1-5, the V gene TRBV7-9, with 7 bases that match TRBD1. CDR3 length equals 18 residues. V gave up 1 base and J gave up 2 bases; unmatched junction bases: 11. Germline values: CDR1 SEHNR, CDR2 FQNEAQ (reference sequence). CDR3 DNA sequence: TGTGCCAGCAGCTTAGTCCCCCCAGGGGGATGGGGCAATCAGCCCCAGCATTTT. The encoded protein is CASSLVPPGGWGNQPQHF.

The chain employs TRBV6-1 and TRBJ1-2, with D perhaps matching TRBD1 (6 bases). Germline V lookup: CDR1 MNHNS, CDR2 SASEGT. Trimming removed 6 bases from V and 2 bases from J, with 10 bases in between. This CDR3 has 13 amino acids. The CDR3 is CASSRGQNYGYTF. DNA of the CDR3: TGTGCCAGCAGCAGGGGCCAGAACTATGGCTACACCTTC.

The chain is built from TRBV27 and TRBJ1-5; 11 bases map to TRBD1. J gave up 10 bases and V 4 bases, and 24 bases lay outside the gene matches. Germline CDR1 reads MNHEY; CDR2 reads SMNVEV (reference sequence). The CDR3 length is 20 residues. The CDR3 here is CASSSNQPGQGEVWAFPQHF. CDR3 bases: TGTGCCAGCAGTTCCAACCAACCGGGACAGGGGGAAGTGTGGGCATTTCCCCAGCATTTT.